This TCR beta chain was documented in a study of blood T cell repertoires in COVID-19. Only in-frame clones appear in the TCRdb table, and some are missing; sequencing was by immunoSEQ multiplex PCR. The top ten clones hold around 6.5% of a sample with fewer than 250,000 clones, around four fifths of them seen once. This receptor was taken from a woman aged 60 to 75 with active or convalescent COVID-19. The source material was peripheral blood.

The CDR3 DNA follows: TGTGCCAGCAGTTCCAGACCGGCCGGGAGTGGAAATGAGCAGTTCTTC. Translating gives CASSSRPAGSGNEQFF. V usage is TRBV6-2 or TRBV6-3 and J usage is TRBJ2-1, with D possibly being TRBD2 (6 bases). CDR3 length: 16 residues. Trimming removed 4 bases at V and 7 bases at J, with 20 bases between. CDR1 MNHEY and CDR2 SVGEGT come from the germline V gene.